This is a list of T cell receptor beta chains from one sample in a study of cytomegalovirus exposure and HLA in healthy donors. Data came from immunoSEQ multiplex PCR; TCRdb stores just in-frame clones and leaves some out. The sample lists 95,000 to 150,000 clones; approximately 80% were seen once. Sample: PBMCs. These receptors all stem from a human donor in good health. Both conserved end residues are part of each CDR3. The order of the fields is CDR3 protein, CDR3 DNA, V gene, clone size, J gene, D gene. A D gene is named only where the DNA matches it firmly. Size is stated for part of the rows, as once, few or many counts, or as a class when the clone is expanded.

cdr3_aa: CASSPGQKIGAFF; cdr3_nt: TGCGCCAGCAGTCCGGGACAAAAAATCGGAGCTTTCTTT; v_call: TRBV5-1; clone_size: once; j_call: TRBJ1-1; d_call: -
cdr3_aa: CASRSGTSGQREQFF; cdr3_nt: TGTGCCAGCAGGTCCGGGACTAGCGGGCAGCGAGAGCAGTTCTTC; v_call: TRBV28; clone_size: -; j_call: TRBJ2-1; d_call: TRBD2
cdr3_aa: CASSPGTPNTGELFF; cdr3_nt: TGTGCCAGCAGCCCCGGGACTCCGAACACCGGGGAGCTGTTTTTT; v_call: TRBV7-2; clone_size: -; j_call: TRBJ2-2; d_call: -
cdr3_aa: CASGLGLDITGELFF; cdr3_nt: TGTGCTAGTGGTTTGGGGCTAGATATCACCGGGGAGCTGTTTTTT; v_call: TRBV12-5; clone_size: -; j_call: TRBJ2-2; d_call: -
cdr3_aa: CASSLVGQIYEQYF; cdr3_nt: TGTGCCAGCAGCTTGGTGGGACAGATCTACGAGCAGTACTTC; v_call: TRBV7-2; clone_size: -; j_call: TRBJ2-7; d_call: TRBD1
cdr3_aa: CASSSTLLGTDTQYF; cdr3_nt: TGTGCCAGCAGTTCTACCCTGCTAGGCACAGATACGCAGTATTTT; v_call: TRBV28; clone_size: once; j_call: TRBJ2-3; d_call: -
cdr3_aa: CASSLIQEDGYTF; cdr3_nt: TGCGCCAGCAGCTTGATCCAGGAAGACGGCTACACCTTC; v_call: TRBV5-1; clone_size: few; j_call: TRBJ1-2; d_call: -
cdr3_aa: CAWSAGGGGNTIYF; cdr3_nt: TGTGCCTGGAGTGCAGGGGGAGGTGGAAACACCATATATTTT; v_call: TRBV30; clone_size: -; j_call: TRBJ1-3; d_call: TRBD1
cdr3_aa: CASRNLAGAGELFF; cdr3_nt: TGTGCCAGTAGAAATCTAGCGGGAGCCGGGGAGCTGTTTTTT; v_call: TRBV19; clone_size: -; j_call: TRBJ2-2; d_call: TRBD2
cdr3_aa: CASSQEGLPVFDEQFF; cdr3_nt: TGTGCCAGCAGCCAGGAGGGACTACCGGTTTTCGATGAGCAGTTCTTC; v_call: TRBV4-2; clone_size: -; j_call: TRBJ2-1; d_call: TRBD2
cdr3_aa: CASSIEGRGSSTDTQYF; cdr3_nt: TGTGCCAGTAGTATAGAAGGAAGAGGATCTAGCACAGATACGCAGTATTTT; v_call: TRBV19; clone_size: -; j_call: TRBJ2-3; d_call: -
cdr3_aa: CASSYSNSFHSPLHF; cdr3_nt: TGTGCCAGCAGTTACTCGAATAGTTTCCATTCACCCCTCCACTTT; v_call: TRBV6-5; clone_size: -; j_call: TRBJ1-6; d_call: -
cdr3_aa: CASTGQNNYGYTF; cdr3_nt: TGTGCCAGTACGGGACAGAATAACTATGGCTACACCTTC; v_call: TRBV19; clone_size: -; j_call: TRBJ1-2; d_call: TRBD1
cdr3_aa: CASSGGGRSSYNEQFF; cdr3_nt: TGTGCCAGCAGCGGGGGGGGCAGGAGCTCCTACAATGAGCAGTTCTTC; v_call: TRBV9; clone_size: -; j_call: TRBJ2-1; d_call: -
cdr3_aa: CASSLPGGLYGYTF; cdr3_nt: TGTGCCAGTAGTCTCCCGGGCGGGCTCTATGGCTACACCTTC; v_call: TRBV19; clone_size: once; j_call: TRBJ1-2; d_call: -
cdr3_aa: CASSLSGANVLTF; cdr3_nt: TGTGCCAGCAGCCTCTCTGGGGCCAACGTCCTGACTTTC; v_call: TRBV5-6; clone_size: -; j_call: TRBJ2-6; d_call: -
cdr3_aa: CASSLSSVLETQYF; cdr3_nt: TGTGCCAGCAGTTTATCATCAGTTTTGGAGACCCAGTACTTC; v_call: TRBV27; clone_size: -; j_call: TRBJ2-5; d_call: -
cdr3_aa: CASSISGGDTYEQYF; cdr3_nt: TGTGCCAGTAGTATTTCAGGGGGCGATACCTACGAGCAGTACTTC; v_call: TRBV19; clone_size: -; j_call: TRBJ2-7; d_call: TRBD1
cdr3_aa: CAISESGPGSPYEQYF; cdr3_nt: TGTGCCATCAGTGAGTCGGGGCCAGGAAGCCCCTACGAGCAGTACTTC; v_call: TRBV10-3; clone_size: once; j_call: TRBJ2-7; d_call: -
cdr3_aa: CASKRDLLNTEAFF; cdr3_nt: TGCGCCAGCAAACGGGACTTACTGAACACTGAAGCTTTCTTT; v_call: TRBV5-1; clone_size: -; j_call: TRBJ1-1; d_call: -
cdr3_aa: CASTTGMNTEAFF; cdr3_nt: TGCGCCAGCACGACGGGGATGAACACTGAAGCTTTCTTT; v_call: TRBV5-1; clone_size: -; j_call: TRBJ1-1; d_call: -
cdr3_aa: CASSAPGRVGETQYF; cdr3_nt: TGTGCCAGTAGTGCTCCCGGCAGGGTAGGGGAGACCCAGTACTTC; v_call: TRBV19; clone_size: -; j_call: TRBJ2-5; d_call: -
cdr3_aa: CASSLLSGGTDTQYF; cdr3_nt: TGTGCCAGCAGTTTATTATCAGGGGGAACAGATACGCAGTATTTT; v_call: TRBV28; clone_size: -; j_call: TRBJ2-3; d_call: TRBD1
cdr3_aa: CASSLSGQGTQYF; cdr3_nt: TGTGCCAGCAGCTTATCCGGACAAGGGACCCAGTACTTC; v_call: TRBV7-6; clone_size: once; j_call: TRBJ2-5; d_call: -
cdr3_aa: CASSPLGSLAPAYNEQFF; cdr3_nt: TGTGCCAGCTCACCTCTGGGGTCTCTAGCGCCTGCCTACAATGAGCAGTTCTTC; v_call: TRBV18; clone_size: -; j_call: TRBJ2-1; d_call: -
cdr3_aa: CASGRLAGDDEQYF; cdr3_nt: TGTGCCAGCGGCCGACTAGCGGGAGATGACGAGCAGTACTTC; v_call: TRBV27; clone_size: -; j_call: TRBJ2-7; d_call: TRBD2
cdr3_aa: CASSLAGQGSYGYTF; cdr3_nt: TGTGCCAGCAGCTTAGCAGGACAGGGCTCCTATGGCTACACCTTC; v_call: TRBV7-9; clone_size: -; j_call: TRBJ1-2; d_call: TRBD1
cdr3_aa: CASSLEEARGQPQHF; cdr3_nt: TGTGCCAGCAGCTTGGAAGAAGCCCGGGGTCAGCCCCAGCATTTT; v_call: TRBV5-4; clone_size: -; j_call: TRBJ1-5; d_call: -
cdr3_aa: CATSSNRGLSCEQYF; cdr3_nt: TGTGCCACCAGCTCAAACAGGGGCCTCTCCTGCGAGCAGTACTTC; v_call: TRBV15; clone_size: -; j_call: TRBJ2-7; d_call: TRBD1
cdr3_aa: CASSLTGGNTGELFF; cdr3_nt: TGTGCCAGCAGTTTAACCGGGGGAAACACCGGGGAGCTGTTTTTT; v_call: TRBV27; clone_size: -; j_call: TRBJ2-2; d_call: -
cdr3_aa: CASSISTGGYEQYF; cdr3_nt: TGTGCCAGCAGCATATCGACAGGGGGCTACGAGCAGTACTTC; v_call: TRBV13; clone_size: -; j_call: TRBJ2-7; d_call: TRBD1